This entry concerns a single T cell receptor beta chain. Its specificity is unknown. TCRdb called the 5' RACE reads again in MiXCR, with one record for every CDR3 protein. The sample yields over 50,000 distinct CDR3 sequences, around 24% seen once. Study results and caveats: The TCR gene usage of tumor memory CD4+ T cells clustered together with blood and lymph node memory CD4+ cells and with lymph node naive CD4+ cells.

Germline V lookup: CDR1 MNHEY, CDR2 SVGAGI. The V end was cut by 2 bases, the J end by 6 bases, with 12 bases between. There are 14 residues in the CDR3. Specimen: tumor-infiltrating naive CD4+ T cells sorted from the breast tumor. The subset was: naive CD4+ T cells, CD4+CD45RA+CD25-. This clonotype originated in a female donor with breast cancer. V and J are TRBV6-5 and TRBJ2-3, with a weak D call TRBD1 (7 bases). The CDR3 nucleotides are TGTGCCAGCAGTTACCTACAGGGGAGGGATACGCAGTATTTT. It specifies CASSYLQGRDTQYF.